The T cell receptor beta chain described here comes from a study of cytomegalovirus exposure and HLA in healthy donors (dated by TCRdb to the late 2010s). Concerning the study at large: According to a later analysis, the 120 or so validation repertoires were produced on the same platform as the 700 or so repertoires of the first cohort. The study was designed to test whether signatures of past pathogen exposure could be identified by cataloging public T cell receptors. Besides the first cohort of 666 subjects, a separate validation cohort made up of 120 different subjects was used. To predict cytomegalovirus infection status, the study combined high-throughput TCR immunosequencing, statistical association of individual TCRs with disease status, and machine learning. Study-level results and caveats: The classifier was reported to diagnose cytomegalovirus status with high specificity and sensitivity in both the original and validation cohorts. A few of the identified cytomegalovirus-associated TCR beta chains were confirmed in vitro to be specific for cytomegalovirus antigens. A later analysis lacked HLA typing for the validation cohort, so it scored co-occurrence in that cohort across all 120 repertoires. In a later analysis, TCRs clustered in the first cohort were found to also tend to co-occur in the approximately 110 validation repertoires, with approximately 93% of cluster scores above 0. The authors suggested that the approach could potentially be extended to other disease states and immunological phenotypes. Across donors, most TCR sequences were observed very rarely, whereas some public TCRs were present in many individuals. A total of 150 to 200 TCR beta chains were listed by the study as associated with cytomegalovirus.

As for this clone: The antigen this receptor binds is unknown. There are no base qualities to consult, and no much larger clone falls within one base.

Library preparation employed the immunoSEQ multiplex PCR assay. The source study handled its data this way. A statistical classification framework was built for diagnosing cytomegalovirus status from the catalog of TCR beta chain sequences. TCRdb took this table from immuneACCESS and kept in-frame rearrangements with V and J called. Such tables lack part of the clones; where checked against another copy, unresolved V genes explain under half of the gap, and the rest is unexplained. The V and J calls and clone size were taken over from that table, and D and trimming were inferred from the DNA. The sample records around 250,000 clones, 90% of which are singletons. The ten largest account for less than 0.4% of the sample. Donors formed part of the validation cohort, which comprised approximately 130 subjects and was distinct from the first cohort of 666 subjects. The clonotype was recovered from a woman aged 18-29 years in good health and CMV-seronegative. Material: PBMCs.

The DNA reads TGCGCCAGCAGCGCAACAGGGGGACAGAGCACTGAAGCTTTCTTT. This encodes CASSATGGQSTEAFF. This sequence uses TRBV5-1 and TRBJ1-1; the central 8 bases match TRBD1. The germline V end is reduced by 4 bases and the J end by 4 bases; junction bases left unmatched: 9. Via the germline V gene, CDR1 is SGHRS and CDR2 YFSETQ. From the cysteine through the phenylalanine, the CDR3 covers 15 amino acids. The read is trimmed to its CDR3 DNA, 45 bases read in frame from base 1.